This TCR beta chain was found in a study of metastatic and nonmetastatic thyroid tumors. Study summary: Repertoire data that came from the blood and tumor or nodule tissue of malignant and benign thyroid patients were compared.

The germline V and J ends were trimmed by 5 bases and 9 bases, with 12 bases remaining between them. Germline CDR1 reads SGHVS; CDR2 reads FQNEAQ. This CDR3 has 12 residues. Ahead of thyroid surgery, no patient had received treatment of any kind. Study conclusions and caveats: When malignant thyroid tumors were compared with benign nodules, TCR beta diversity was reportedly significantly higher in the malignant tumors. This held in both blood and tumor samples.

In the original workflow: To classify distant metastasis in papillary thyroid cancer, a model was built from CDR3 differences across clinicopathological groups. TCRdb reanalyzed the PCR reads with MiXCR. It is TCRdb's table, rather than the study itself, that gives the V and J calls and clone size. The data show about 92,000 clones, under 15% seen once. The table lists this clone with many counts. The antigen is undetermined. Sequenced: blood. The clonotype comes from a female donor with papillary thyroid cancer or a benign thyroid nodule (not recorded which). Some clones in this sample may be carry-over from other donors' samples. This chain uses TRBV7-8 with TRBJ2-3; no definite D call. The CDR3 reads CASSASVQTQYF. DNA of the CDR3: TGTGCCAGCAGCGCTTCCGTGCAAACGCAGTATTTT.